This T cell receptor (beta chain) was captured in a study of beta chain features in type 1 diabetes. Study findings and constraints: People with Type 1 diabetes carried modestly yet significantly shorter TCRB CDR3s in all four CD4+ subsets. The naive, central memory and Treg TCRB repertoires looked more alike in patients than they did in healthy donors.

Purities in excess of 98% were seen in all sorted populations. The CDR3 has 15 residues. V lost 6 bases and J 3 bases, leaving 15 bases between the germline ends. Germline CDR1 is MNHNY and CDR2 is SVGAGI (reference sequence). Sequenced material consisted of expressed TCRB transcripts (all of the isolated RNA was reverse transcribed). Using immunoSEQ multiplex PCR, the repertoire was profiled, and TCRdb retains in-frame clones only, with some absent. This table has some 700,000 clones, roughly 12% appearing once. In the case of this clone: The antigen is unknown.

V usage is TRBV6-6 and J usage is TRBJ2-1; D unresolved. Material for sequencing was naive CD4+ T cells from blood. This clonotype was obtained from a man aged 18 to 29 with type 1 diabetes. The CDR3 sequence: CASRPTGSLYNEQFF. CDR3 in DNA: TGTGCCAGCAGACCTACCGGGTCACTCTACAATGAGCAGTTCTTC.